Described below is a single TCR beta chain sequence and its context. Its target is unknown. The sample is drawn from a study of cytomegalovirus exposure and HLA in healthy donors. TCRdb's table, derived via immunoSEQ multiplex PCR, lists solely in-frame clones and lacks some. Of 130,000 to 150,000 clones in the sample, roughly nine tenths were seen once. Germline lookup yields CDR1 SNHLY and CDR2 FYNNEI. There are 13 residues in the CDR3. V was cut by 11 bases and J by 4 bases, with 15 bases left in between. Findings and limits, study-wide: Most sequenced TCRs were rare (though some public TCRs occurred in many donors). In vitro confirmation showed three CMV-associated chains to be CMV antigen specific. High sensitivity and specificity were reportedly achieved when the classifier diagnosed cytomegalovirus status.

This rearrangement joins TRBV2 to TRBJ1-5; maybe TRBD1 (6 bases). The source material was PBMCs. This receptor was obtained from a man between 18 and 35 years old in good health and CMV-seronegative. The CDR3 sequence: CAGRRDTNQPQHF. The CDR3 DNA sequence: TGTGCCGGCCGCCGGGACACGAATCAGCCCCAGCATTTT.